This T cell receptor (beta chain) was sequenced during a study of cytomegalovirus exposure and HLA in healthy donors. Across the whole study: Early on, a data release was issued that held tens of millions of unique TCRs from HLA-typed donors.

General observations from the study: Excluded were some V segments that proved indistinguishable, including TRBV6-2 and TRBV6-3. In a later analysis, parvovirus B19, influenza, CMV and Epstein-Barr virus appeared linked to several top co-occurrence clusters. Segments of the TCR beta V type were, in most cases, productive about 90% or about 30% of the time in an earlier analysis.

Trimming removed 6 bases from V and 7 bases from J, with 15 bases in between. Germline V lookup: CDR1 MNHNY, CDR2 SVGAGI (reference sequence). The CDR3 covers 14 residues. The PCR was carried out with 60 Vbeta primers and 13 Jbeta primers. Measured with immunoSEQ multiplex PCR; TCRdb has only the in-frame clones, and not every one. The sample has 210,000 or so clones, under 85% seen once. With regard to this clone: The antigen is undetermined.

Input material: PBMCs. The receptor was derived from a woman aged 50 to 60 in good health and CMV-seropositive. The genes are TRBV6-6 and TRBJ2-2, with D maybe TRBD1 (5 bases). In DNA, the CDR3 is TGTGCCAGCAGAGGGGCGAGACTCGTCGGGGAGCTGTTTTTT. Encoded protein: CASRGARLVGELFF.